The 8 T cell receptor beta chains below all came from one sample that was sequenced in a study of regulatory T cells in long-lasting Graves disease. Libraries of TCR beta came from iRepertoire HTBI primers plus Arm-PCR of CDR3 regions. TCRdb reprocessed the multiplex PCR reads via MiXCR and lists one record per CDR3 protein. The sample records about 470,000 distinct CDR3 sequences, about 20% being singletons. Time point indicated: persistent/refractory GD, antithyroid drugs over 5 years with positive TRAb. With RNA extracted from PBMCs as input, the TCR library was made. Source: peripheral blood mononuclear cells (PBMCs), taken when the disease was refractory, from a patient treated with antithyroid drugs. All receptors derive from a female donor with Graves disease.

This clonotype was detected many times. The chain joins TRBV28 to TRBJ2-7, with D tentatively TRBD1 (6 bases). The CDR3 length is 13 residues. Germline V gene lookup returns CDR1 MDHEN and CDR2 SYDVKM. Trimming removed 4 bases from V and 2 bases from J, with 9 bases in between. The CDR3 region has the DNA TGTGCCAGCAGTTCCGGACAGCCCTACGAGCAGTACTTC. Protein: CASSSGQPYEQYF.

The table lists this clonotype with many counts. V gene TRBV20-1 combines with J gene TRBJ2-7; D is uncertain. The CDR3 has 14 amino acids. Trimming removed 6 bases at V and 2 bases at J, with 17 bases between. Germline CDR1 and CDR2: DFQATT and SNEGSKA (reference sequence). CDR3 sequence (DNA): TGCAGTGCAAGGGTTTTGCTGGGCGCCTACGAGCAGTACTTC. Translating it yields CSARVLLGAYEQYF.

This clonotype has a count of ten or more. The rearrangement links TRBV29-1 to TRBJ2-5, with 9 bases lining up with TRBD1. Per germline, CDR1 SQVTM and CDR2 ANQGSEA. J was trimmed by 6 bases and V by 6 bases; bases with no gene match: 5. The CDR3 covers 12 residues. The CDR3: CSVDRGGQTQYF. The CDR3 nucleotides read TGCAGCGTGGACAGGGGTGGTCAGACCCAGTACTTC.

The sample holds many counts of this clonotype. The DNA of the CDR3 is TGTGCCACCAGTGTCGGGAATAATCAGCCCCAGCATTTT. Amino acid sequence: CATSVGNNQPQHF. The V gene is TRBV24-1, the J gene TRBJ1-5; D gene unclear. CDR1 and CDR2 from the germline V gene are KGHDR and SFDVKD. Trimming cost V 5 bases and J 4 bases, with 8 bases left between them. The CDR3 loop spans 13 amino acids.

At least ten counts were recorded for this clonotype. The chain has TRBV28 and TRBJ2-7, with D possibly being TRBD2 (7 bases). The CDR3 runs 15 residues. The germline V and J ends were trimmed by 5 bases and 4 bases, with 18 bases remaining between them. In germline, CDR1 is MDHEN, CDR2 SYDVKM. CDR3 nucleotide sequence: TGTGCCAGCAGTACCGCGGGGGCCTCGGTTTACGAGCAGTACTTC. It is translated as CASSTAGASVYEQYF.

The table lists this clonotype with many counts. The chain couples TRBV10-3 to TRBJ1-6; D possibly corresponds to TRBD1 (6 bases). The CDR3 totals 15 residues. V lost 10 bases, J lost 0 bases, and 13 bases lay in between. CDR1 ENHRY and CDR2 SYGVKD come from the germline V gene. CDR3 protein: CATRTESSYNSPLHF. The CDR3 DNA reads TGTGCCACCCGGACAGAGAGCTCCTATAATTCACCCCTCCACTTT.

Comments on this clonotype: Possible read error: a much larger clone is one base away. This chain uses TRBV7-2 with TRBJ2-7; no firm D call. The CDR3 sequence is 15 residues long. Germline CDR1 reads SGHTA; CDR2 reads FQGNSA. V lost 5 bases, J lost 3 bases, and 17 bases lay in between. The CDR3: CASSRILSGRYEQYF. The DNA of the CDR3 is TGTGCCAGCAGCCGAATCCTCTCTGGACGCTACGAGCAGTACTTC.

This clonotype was detected many times. This chain links TRBV2 with TRBJ1-2, with 9 bases matching TRBD1. Looked up from germline, CDR1 is SNHLY and CDR2 is FYNNEI. The CDR3 is 20 amino acids. V shed 0 bases and J 3 bases; nucleotides not matched to a gene: 17. Here the CDR3 reads CASSEANRGRGPSGDYGYTF. The CDR3 DNA is TGTGCCAGCAGTGAAGCAAACAGGGGGCGCGGGCCCAGCGGGGACTATGGCTACACCTTC. The complete variable domain, with remaining parts taken from reference TRBV2 and TRBJ1-2, reads EPEVTQTPSHQVTQMGQEVILRCVPISNHLYFYWYRQILGQKVEFLVSFYNNEISEKSEIFDDQFSVERPDGSNFTLKIRSTKLEDSAMYFCASSEANRGRGPSGDYGYTFGSGTRLTVV.